This T cell receptor (beta chain) was sequenced during a study of blood T cell repertoires in COVID-19. On the study more broadly: Sources were T cells, B-cell-depleted T cells, or PBMCs; the material itself was cDNA or gDNA.

Germline assignment: CDR1 SGHAT and CDR2 FQNNGV. The V gene end was trimmed by 1 base and the J gene end by 11 bases; junction bases not matched to a gene: 4. This CDR3 contains 12 residues. The authors' processing: Amplification of reference gene primers provided the estimated nucleated cell counts. TCRdb keeps only in-frame clones here, not all; method: immunoSEQ multiplex PCR. V and J calls and clone size are given by that table; D and trimming were obtained from the DNA. Of about 390,000 clones in the sample, around 87% are singletons; the top ten hold approximately 2.4%. The TCR was taken from a woman aged 55-70 years with COVID-19, enrolled during active disease. The chain carries TRBV11-2 and TRBJ2-5; 7 nucleotides line up with TRBD2. The source material was peripheral blood. CDR3: CASSLGPGLQYF. CDR3 bases: TGTGCCAGCAGCTTAGGCCCGGGACTACAGTACTTC.